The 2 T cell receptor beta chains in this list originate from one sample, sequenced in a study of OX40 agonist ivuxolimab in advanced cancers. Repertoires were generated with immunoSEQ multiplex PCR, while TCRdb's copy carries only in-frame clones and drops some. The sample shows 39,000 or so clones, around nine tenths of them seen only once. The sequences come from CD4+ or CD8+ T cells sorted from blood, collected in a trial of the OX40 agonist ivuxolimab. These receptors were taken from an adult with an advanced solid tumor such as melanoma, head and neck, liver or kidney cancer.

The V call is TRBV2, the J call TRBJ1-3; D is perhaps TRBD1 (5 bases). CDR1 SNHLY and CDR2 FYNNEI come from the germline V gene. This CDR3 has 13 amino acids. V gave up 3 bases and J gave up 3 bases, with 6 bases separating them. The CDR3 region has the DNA TGTGCCAGCAGTGAGGACATTGGAAACACCATATATTTT. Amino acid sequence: CASSEDIGNTIYF.

CDR3 amino acids: CASSQGPGWQNIQYF. DNA of the CDR3: TGCGCCAGCAGCCAAGGTCCAGGGTGGCAAAACATTCAGTACTTC. This sequence joins TRBV4-1 and TRBJ2-4, with D perhaps TRBD1 (5 bases). V lost 1 base, J lost 5 bases, and 12 bases lay in between. The CDR3 length is 15 residues. Germline CDR1 is MGHRA and CDR2 is YSYEKL.